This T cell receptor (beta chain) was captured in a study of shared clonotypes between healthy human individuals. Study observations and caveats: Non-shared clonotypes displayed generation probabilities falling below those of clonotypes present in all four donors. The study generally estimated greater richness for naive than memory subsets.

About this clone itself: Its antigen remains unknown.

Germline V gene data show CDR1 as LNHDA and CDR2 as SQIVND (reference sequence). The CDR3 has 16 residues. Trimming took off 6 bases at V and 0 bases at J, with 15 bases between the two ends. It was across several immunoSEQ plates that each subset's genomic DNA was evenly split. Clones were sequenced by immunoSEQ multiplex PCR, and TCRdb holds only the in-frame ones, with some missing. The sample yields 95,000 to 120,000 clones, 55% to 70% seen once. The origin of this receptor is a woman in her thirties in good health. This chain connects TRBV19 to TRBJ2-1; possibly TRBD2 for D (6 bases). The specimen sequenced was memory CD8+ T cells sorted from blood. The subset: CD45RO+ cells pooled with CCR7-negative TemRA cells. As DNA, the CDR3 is TGTGCCAGTAGGGAACGGTACGGGGGCTCCTACAATGAGCAGTTCTTC. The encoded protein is CASRERYGGSYNEQFF. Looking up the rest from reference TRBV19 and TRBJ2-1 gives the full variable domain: DGGITQSPKYLFRKEGQNVTLSCEQNLNHDAMYWYRQDPGQGLRLIYYSQIVNDFQKGDIAEGYSVSREKKESFPLTVTSAQKNPTAFYLCASRERYGGSYNEQFFGPGTRLTVL.